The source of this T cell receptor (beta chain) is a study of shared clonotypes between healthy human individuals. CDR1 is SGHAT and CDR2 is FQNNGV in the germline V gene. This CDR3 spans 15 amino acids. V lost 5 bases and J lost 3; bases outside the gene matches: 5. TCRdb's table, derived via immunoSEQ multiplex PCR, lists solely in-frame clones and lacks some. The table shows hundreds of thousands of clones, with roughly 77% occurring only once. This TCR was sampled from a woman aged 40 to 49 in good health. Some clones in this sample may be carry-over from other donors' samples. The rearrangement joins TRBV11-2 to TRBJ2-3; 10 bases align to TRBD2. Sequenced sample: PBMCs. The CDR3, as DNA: TGTGCCAGCAGCCCGCAGGGACTAGCGACAGATACGCAGTATTTT. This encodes CASSPQGLATDTQYF.